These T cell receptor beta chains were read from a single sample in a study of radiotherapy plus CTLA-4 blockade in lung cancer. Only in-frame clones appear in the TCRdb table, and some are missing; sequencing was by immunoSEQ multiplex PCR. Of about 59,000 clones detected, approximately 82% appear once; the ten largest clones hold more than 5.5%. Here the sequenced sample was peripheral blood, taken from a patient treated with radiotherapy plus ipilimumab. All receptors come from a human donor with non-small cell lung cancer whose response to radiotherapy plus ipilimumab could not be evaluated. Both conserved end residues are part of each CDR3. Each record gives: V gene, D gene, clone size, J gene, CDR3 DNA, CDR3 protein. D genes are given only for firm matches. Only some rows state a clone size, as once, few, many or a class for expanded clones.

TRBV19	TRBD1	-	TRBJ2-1	TGTGCCAGTAGGACAGGGAGCTCCTACAATGAGCAGTTCTTC	CASRTGSSYNEQFF
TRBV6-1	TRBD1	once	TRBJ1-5	TGTGCCAGCAATGGTAGAGGGGGCGCAAATCAGCCCCAGCATTTT	CASNGRGGANQPQHF
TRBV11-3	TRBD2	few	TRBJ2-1	TGTGCCAGCAGCTCTAGCCTAGCGGGCCTTCAGTTCTTC	CASSSSLAGLQFF
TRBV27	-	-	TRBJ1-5	TGTGCCAGCAGTGGGCGGGGGAGTCAGCCCCAGCATTTT	CASSGRGSQPQHF
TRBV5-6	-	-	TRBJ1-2	TGTGCCAGCAGTCCGGGACACGGTAACTATGGCTACACCTTC	CASSPGHGNYGYTF
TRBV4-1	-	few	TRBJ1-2	TGCGCCAGCAGCCAAGATGGGGCCCCCGGCTATGGCTACACCTTC	CASSQDGAPGYGYTF
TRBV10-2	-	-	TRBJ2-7	TGCGCCAGCCTCCTGGGGGCCGGTCACTACGAGCAGTACTTC	CASLLGAGHYEQYF
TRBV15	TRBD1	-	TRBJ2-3	TGTGCCACCAGCAGAGATAGCACAGGGGGATCATATTTT	CATSRDSTGGSYF
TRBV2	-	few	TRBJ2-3	TGTGCCAGCAGTGAGGCTGGCGGCGGGGCAGATACGCAGTATTTT	CASSEAGGGADTQYF
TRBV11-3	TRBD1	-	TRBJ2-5	TGTGCCAGCAGCGCCACGACAGGGGTATTTGAGACCCAGTACTTC	CASSATTGVFETQYF
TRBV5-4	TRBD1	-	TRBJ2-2	TGTGCCAGCAGTCGACAGGGGGTGAACACCGGGGAGCTGTTTTTT	CASSRQGVNTGELFF
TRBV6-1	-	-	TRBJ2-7	TGTGCCAGCAGAGAGGGACTTCCTACCTACGAGCAGTACTTC	CASREGLPTYEQYF
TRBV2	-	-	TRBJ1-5	TGTGCCAGCAGTGAGGAGTCCAATAGCAATCAGCCCCAGCATTTT	CASSEESNSNQPQHF
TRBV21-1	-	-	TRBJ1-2	TGTGCCAGCAGCCCACCGGAATCACTCGGGGGCTACACCTTC	CASSPPESLGGYTF
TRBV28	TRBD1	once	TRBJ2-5	TGTGCCAGCAGTTTGCCCAGGGGGCCCCAAGAGACCCAGTACTTC	CASSLPRGPQETQYF
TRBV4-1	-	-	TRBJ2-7	TGCGCCAGCAGCCAAGTTGGGACAACTGGCTCCTACGAGCAGTACTTC	CASSQVGTTGSYEQYF
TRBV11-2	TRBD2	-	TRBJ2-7	TGTGCCAGCAGGCCCCCGGGACTAGCTTTGTGGGAGCAGTACTTC	CASRPPGLALWEQYF
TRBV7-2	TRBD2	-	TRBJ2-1	TGTGCCAGCAGCTTAACCCGCGGGGGGGCAAGCAATGAGCAGTTCTTC	CASSLTRGGASNEQFF
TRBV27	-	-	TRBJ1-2	TGTGCCAGCAGTTTACGGGTGGATAACTATGGCTACACCTTC	CASSLRVDNYGYTF
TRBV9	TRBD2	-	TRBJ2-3	TGTGCCAGCAGCCCCCGGACTAGCGGGGGGGCAGATACGCAGTATTTT	CASSPRTSGGADTQYF
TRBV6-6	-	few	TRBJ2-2	TGTGCCAGCAGCCGTCGGACAGCTAACACCGGGGAGCTGTTTTTT	CASSRRTANTGELFF
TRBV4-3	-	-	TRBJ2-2	TGCGCCAGCAGCCAAGTTAGCGGAAACACCGGGGAGCTGTTTTTT	CASSQVSGNTGELFF
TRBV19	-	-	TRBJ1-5	TGTGCCAGTAGTATTCCCAGCGGCTCGAATCAGCCCCAGCATTTT	CASSIPSGSNQPQHF
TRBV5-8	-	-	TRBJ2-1	TGTGCCAGCAGCTTGTTTACGGGGGCCTACAATGAGCAGTTCTTC	CASSLFTGAYNEQFF
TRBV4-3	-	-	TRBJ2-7	TGCGCCAGCAGCCAAGGACCGGGACTGGCCTACGAGCAGTACTTC	CASSQGPGLAYEQYF
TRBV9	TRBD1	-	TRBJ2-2	TGTGCCAGCAGCGCTTCCGGGACAGGGGGCGCGTGGACCGGGGAGCTGTTTTTT	CASSASGTGGAWTGELFF
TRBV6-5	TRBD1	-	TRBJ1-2	TGTGCCAGCAGCAACGACAGGGGCACTGGCTACACCTTC	CASSNDRGTGYTF
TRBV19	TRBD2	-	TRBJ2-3	TGTGCCAGTAGTGTCCAGGCTAGCGGGGTAGATACGCAGTATTTT	CASSVQASGVDTQYF
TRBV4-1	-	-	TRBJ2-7	TGCGCCAGCAGCCAAGAAGAGGTTCCCCCATACGAGCAGTACTTC	CASSQEEVPPYEQYF
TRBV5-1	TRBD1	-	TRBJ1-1	TGCGCCAGCAGCGACTTCGCCCGACAGGGCGGCACTGAAGCTTTCTTT	CASSDFARQGGTEAFF
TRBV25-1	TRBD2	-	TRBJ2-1	TGTGCCAGCAGCGGGACTAGCGGGAGATATAGAGATGAGCAGTTCTTC	CASSGTSGRYRDEQFF
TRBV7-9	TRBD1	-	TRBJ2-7	TGTGCCAGCAGTCCCGACAGGGGGCTATCGTACGAGCAGTACTTC	CASSPDRGLSYEQYF
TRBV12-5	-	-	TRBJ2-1	TGTGCTAGTGGTTTGGGGGGGGTGTACAATGAGCAGTTCTTC	CASGLGGVYNEQFF
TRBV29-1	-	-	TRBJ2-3	TGCAGCGCCCATGCTACGAGCACAGATACGCAGTATTTT	CSAHATSTDTQYF
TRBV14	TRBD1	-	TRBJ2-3	TGTGCCAGCAGCCAATCGACAGGGCGGGATACGCAGTATTTT	CASSQSTGRDTQYF
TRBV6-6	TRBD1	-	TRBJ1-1	TGTGCCAGCAGTTACTACCCGGGACAGGGGGGCACTGAAGCTTTCTTT	CASSYYPGQGGTEAFF
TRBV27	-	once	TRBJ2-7	TGTGCCAGCAGTAAGGGGCGAGGCTACGAGCAGTACTTC	CASSKGRGYEQYF
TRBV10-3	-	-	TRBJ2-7	TGTGCCATCAGTGAACGGGTAGACGGGTACGAGCAGTACTTC	CAISERVDGYEQYF